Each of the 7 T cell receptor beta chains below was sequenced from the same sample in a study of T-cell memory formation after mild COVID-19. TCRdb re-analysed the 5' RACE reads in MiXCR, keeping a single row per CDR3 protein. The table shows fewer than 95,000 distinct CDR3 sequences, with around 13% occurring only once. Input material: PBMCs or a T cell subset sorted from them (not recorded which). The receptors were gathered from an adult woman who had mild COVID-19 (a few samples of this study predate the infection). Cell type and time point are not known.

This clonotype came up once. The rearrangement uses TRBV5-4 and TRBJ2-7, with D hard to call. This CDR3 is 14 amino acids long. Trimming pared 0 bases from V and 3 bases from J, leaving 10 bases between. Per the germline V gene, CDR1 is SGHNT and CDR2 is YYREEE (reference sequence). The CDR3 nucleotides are TGTGCCAGCAGCTTGGATTGGGGAAACTACGAGCAGTACTTC. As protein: CASSLDWGNYEQYF.

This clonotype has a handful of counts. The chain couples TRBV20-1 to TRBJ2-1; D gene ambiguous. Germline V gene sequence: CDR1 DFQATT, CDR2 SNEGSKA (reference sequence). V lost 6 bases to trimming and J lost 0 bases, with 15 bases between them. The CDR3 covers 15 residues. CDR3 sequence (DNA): TGCAGTGCCTCGAGGCAGCCGAGCTCCTACAATGAGCAGTTCTTC. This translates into CSASRQPSSYNEQFF.

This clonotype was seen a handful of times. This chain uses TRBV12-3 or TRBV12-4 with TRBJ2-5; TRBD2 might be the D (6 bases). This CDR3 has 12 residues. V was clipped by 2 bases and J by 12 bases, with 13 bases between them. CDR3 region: CASSLPGSRKYF. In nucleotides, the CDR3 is TGTGCCAGCAGTTTACCCGGGAGCAGAAAGTACTTC.

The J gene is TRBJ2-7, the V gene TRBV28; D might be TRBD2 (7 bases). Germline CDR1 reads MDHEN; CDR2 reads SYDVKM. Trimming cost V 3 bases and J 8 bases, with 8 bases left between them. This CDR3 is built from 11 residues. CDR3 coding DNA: TGTGCCAGCAGTTTGGGGGGGCAGCAGTACTTC. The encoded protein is CASSLGGQQYF.

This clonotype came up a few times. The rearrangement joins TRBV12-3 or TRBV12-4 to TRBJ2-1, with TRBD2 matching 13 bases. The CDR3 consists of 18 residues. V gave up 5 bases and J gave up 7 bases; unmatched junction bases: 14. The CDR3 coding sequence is TGTGCCAGCAGTCCGCAGTACCAAACTAGCGGGGGGGCTAATGAGCAGTTCTTC. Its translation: CASSPQYQTSGGANEQFF.

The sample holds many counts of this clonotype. In DNA form, the CDR3 reads TGTGCCATCAGTGAGTCAGGTGGCAGCTTGTACGAGCAGTACTTC. Its protein is CAISESGGSLYEQYF. This chain connects TRBV10-3 to TRBJ2-7; D not resolved. The CDR3 runs 15 residues. Germline loops: CDR1 ENHRY, CDR2 SYGVKD. The V and J ends lost 0 bases and 4 bases respectively, with 13 bases between them.

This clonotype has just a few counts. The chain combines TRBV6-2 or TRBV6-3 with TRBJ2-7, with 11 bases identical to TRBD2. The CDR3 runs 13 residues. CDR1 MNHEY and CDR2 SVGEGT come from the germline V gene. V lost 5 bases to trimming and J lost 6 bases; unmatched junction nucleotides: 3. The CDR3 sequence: CASSIGLAGEQYF. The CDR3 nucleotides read TGTGCCAGCAGTATCGGACTAGCGGGCGAGCAGTACTTC.